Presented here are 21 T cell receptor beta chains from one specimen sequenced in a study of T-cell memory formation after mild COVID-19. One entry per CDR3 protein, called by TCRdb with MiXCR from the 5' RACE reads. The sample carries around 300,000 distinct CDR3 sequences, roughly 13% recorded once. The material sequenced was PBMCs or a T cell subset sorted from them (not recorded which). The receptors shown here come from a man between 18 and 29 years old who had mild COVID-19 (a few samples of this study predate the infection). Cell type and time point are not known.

In nucleotides, the CDR3 is TGTGCCAGCAGCTTGGGGACTTGGATGACGAACACCGGGGAGCTGTTTTTT. This gives the protein CASSLGTWMTNTGELFF. This chain links TRBV11-2 with TRBJ2-2, with a tentative D call TRBD2 (6 bases). Trimming cost V 3 bases and J 0 bases, with 14 bases left between them. The CDR3 is 17 amino acids. Germline V CDR1 and CDR2: SGHAT, FQNNGV.

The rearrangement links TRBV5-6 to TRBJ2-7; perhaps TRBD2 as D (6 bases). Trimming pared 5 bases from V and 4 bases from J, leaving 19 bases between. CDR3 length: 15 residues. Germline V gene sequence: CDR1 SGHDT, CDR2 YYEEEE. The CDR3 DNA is TGTGCCAGCAGAGGGGTCTTCCGGGGAGGTTACGAGCAGTACTTC. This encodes CASRGVFRGGYEQYF. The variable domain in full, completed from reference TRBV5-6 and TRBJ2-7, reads DAGVTQSPTHLIKTRGQQVTLRCSPKSGHDTVSWYQQALGQGPQFIFQYYEEEERQRGNFPDRFSGHQFPNYSSELNVNALLLGDSALYLCASRGVFRGGYEQYFGPGTRLTVT.

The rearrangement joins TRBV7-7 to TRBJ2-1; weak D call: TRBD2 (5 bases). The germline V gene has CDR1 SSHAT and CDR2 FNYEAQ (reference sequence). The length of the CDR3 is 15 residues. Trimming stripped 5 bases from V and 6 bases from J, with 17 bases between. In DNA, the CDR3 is TGTGCCAGCAGCCCGGGGAACGGAGTATTCAATGAGCAGTTCTTC. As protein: CASSPGNGVFNEQFF.

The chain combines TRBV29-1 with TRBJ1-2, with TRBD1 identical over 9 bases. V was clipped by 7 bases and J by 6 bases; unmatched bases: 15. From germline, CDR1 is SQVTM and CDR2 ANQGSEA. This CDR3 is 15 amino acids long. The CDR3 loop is CSADGGLWDRDGYTF. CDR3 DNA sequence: TGCAGCGCCGACGGGGGCCTTTGGGACAGGGATGGCTACACCTTC.

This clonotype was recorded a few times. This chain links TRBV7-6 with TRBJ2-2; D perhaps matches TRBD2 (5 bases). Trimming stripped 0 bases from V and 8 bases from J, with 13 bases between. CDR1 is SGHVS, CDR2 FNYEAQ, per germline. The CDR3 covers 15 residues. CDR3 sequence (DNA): TGTGCCAGCAGCTTAGCCCGAGAGGGCTCAGGGGAGCTGTTTTTT. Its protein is CASSLAREGSGELFF.

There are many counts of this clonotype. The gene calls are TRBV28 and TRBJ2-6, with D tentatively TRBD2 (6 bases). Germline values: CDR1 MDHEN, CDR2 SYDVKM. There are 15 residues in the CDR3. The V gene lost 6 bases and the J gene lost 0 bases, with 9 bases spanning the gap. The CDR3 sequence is CASSLGSSGANVLTF. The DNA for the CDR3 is TGTGCCAGCAGCCTCGGGAGCTCTGGGGCCAACGTCCTGACTTTC. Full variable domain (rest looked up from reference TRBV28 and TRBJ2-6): DVKVTQSSRYLVKRTGEKVFLECVQDMDHENMFWYRQDPGLGLRLIYFSYDVKMKEKGDIPEGYSVSREKKERFSLILESASTNQTSMYLCASSLGSSGANVLTFGAGSRLTVL.

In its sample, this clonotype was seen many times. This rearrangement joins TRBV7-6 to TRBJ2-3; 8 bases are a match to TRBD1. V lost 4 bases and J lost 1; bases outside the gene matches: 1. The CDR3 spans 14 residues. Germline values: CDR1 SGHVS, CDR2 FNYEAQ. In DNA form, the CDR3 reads TGTGCCAGCAGCTCGGGACAGGGCACAGATACGCAGTATTTT. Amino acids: CASSSGQGTDTQYF.

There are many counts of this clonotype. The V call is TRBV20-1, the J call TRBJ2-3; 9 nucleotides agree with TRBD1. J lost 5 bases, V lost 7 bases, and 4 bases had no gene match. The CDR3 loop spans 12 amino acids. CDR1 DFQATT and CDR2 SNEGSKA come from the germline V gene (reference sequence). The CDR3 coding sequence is TGCAGTGAACAGGGGGCCGGAGATACGCAGTATTTT. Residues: CSEQGAGDTQYF.

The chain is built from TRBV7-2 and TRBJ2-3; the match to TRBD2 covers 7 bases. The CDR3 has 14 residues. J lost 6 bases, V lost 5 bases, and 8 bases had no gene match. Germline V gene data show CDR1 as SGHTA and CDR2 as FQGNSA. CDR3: CASSPRAGTDTQYF. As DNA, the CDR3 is TGTGCCAGCAGCCCAAGAGCGGGGACCGATACGCAGTATTTT.

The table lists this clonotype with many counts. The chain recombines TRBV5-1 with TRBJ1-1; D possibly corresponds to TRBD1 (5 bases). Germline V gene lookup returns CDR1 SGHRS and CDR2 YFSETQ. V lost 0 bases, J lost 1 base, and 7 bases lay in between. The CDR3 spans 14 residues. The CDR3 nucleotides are TGCGCCAGCAGCTTGGAGGGGACGAACACTGAAGCTTTCTTT. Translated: CASSLEGTNTEAFF. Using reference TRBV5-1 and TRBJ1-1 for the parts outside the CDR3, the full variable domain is KAGVTQTPRYLIKTRGQQVTLSCSPISGHRSVSWYQQTPGQGLQFLFEYFSETQRNKGNFPGRFSGRQFSNSRSEMNVSTLELGDSALYLCASSLEGTNTEAFFGQGTRLTVV.

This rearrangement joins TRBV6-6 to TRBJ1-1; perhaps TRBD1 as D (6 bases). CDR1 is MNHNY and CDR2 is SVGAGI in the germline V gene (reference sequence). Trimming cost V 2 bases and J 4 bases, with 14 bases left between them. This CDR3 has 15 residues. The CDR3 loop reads CASSYRDTSSTEAFF. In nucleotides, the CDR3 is TGTGCCAGCAGTTACCGGGACACCTCGAGCACTGAAGCTTTCTTT.

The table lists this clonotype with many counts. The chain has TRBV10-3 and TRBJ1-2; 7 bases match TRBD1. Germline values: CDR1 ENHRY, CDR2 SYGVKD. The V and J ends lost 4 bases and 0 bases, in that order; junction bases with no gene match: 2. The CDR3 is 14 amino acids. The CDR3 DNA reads TGTGCCATCAGTGGACAGGGAACTAACTATGGCTACACCTTC. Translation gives CAISGQGTNYGYTF.

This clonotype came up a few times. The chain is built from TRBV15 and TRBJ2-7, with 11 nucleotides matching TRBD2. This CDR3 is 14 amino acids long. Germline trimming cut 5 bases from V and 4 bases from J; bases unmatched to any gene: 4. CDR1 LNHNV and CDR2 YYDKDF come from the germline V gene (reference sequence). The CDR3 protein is CATSSTSGEYEQYF. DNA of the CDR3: TGTGCCACCAGCTCGACTAGCGGGGAATACGAGCAGTACTTC.

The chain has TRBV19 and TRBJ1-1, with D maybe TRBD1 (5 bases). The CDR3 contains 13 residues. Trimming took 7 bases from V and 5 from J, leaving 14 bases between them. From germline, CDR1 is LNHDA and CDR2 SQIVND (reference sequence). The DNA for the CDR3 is TGTGCCAGTACCGGAAGTTGGGGGACTGAAGCTTTCTTT. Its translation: CASTGSWGTEAFF.

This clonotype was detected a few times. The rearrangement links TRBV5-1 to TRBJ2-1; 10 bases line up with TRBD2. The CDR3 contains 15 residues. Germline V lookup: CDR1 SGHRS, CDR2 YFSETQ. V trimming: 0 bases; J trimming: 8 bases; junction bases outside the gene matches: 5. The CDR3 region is CASSLGAGGHYEQFF. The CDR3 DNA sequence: TGCGCCAGCAGCTTGGGAGCGGGGGGGCATTATGAGCAGTTCTTC.

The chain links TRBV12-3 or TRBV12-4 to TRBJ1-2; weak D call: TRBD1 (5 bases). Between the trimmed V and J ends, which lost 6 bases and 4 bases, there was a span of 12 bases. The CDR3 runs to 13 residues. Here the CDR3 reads CASSSGTPYGYTF. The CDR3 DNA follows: TGTGCCAGCAGCTCGGGGACTCCCTATGGCTACACCTTC.

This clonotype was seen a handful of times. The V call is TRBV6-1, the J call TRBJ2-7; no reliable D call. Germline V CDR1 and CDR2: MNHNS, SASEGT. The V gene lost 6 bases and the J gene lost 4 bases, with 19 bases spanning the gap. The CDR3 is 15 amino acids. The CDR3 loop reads CASSRDLPMNYEQYF. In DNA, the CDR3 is TGTGCCAGCAGCCGCGACCTGCCAATGAATTACGAGCAGTACTTC.

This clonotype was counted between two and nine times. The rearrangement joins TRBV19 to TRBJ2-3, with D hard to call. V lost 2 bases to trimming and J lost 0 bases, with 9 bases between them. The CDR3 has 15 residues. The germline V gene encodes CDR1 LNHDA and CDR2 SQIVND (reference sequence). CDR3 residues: CASSIIGSSTDTQYF. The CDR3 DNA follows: TGTGCCAGTAGTATAATTGGGTCTAGCACAGATACGCAGTATTTT.

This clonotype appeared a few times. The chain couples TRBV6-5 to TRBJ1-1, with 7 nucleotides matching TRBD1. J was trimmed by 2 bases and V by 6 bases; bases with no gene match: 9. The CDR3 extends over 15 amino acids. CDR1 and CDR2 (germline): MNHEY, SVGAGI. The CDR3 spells CASRRGAGGNTEAFF. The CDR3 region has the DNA TGTGCCAGCAGACGGGGGGCAGGGGGTAACACTGAAGCTTTCTTT.

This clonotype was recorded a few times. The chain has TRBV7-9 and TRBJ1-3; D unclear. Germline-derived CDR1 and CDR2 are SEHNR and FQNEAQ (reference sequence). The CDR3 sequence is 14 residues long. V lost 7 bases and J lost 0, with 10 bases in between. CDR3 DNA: TGTGCCAGCACTATTTCGAGCTCTGGAAACACCATATATTTT. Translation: CASTISSSGNTIYF. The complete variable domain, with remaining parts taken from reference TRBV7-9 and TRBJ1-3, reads DTGVSQNPRHKITKRGQNVTFRCDPISEHNRLYWYRQTLGQGPEFLTYFQNEAQLEKSRLLSDRFSAERPKGSFSTLEIQRTEQGDSAMYLCASTISSSGNTIYFGEGSWLTVV.

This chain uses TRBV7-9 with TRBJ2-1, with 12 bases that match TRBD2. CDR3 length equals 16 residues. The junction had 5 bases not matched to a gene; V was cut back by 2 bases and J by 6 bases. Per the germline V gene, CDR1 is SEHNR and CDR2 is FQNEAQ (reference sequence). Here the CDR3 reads CASSLPLAGGSNEQFF. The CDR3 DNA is TGTGCCAGCAGCTTACCTCTAGCGGGGGGGAGCAATGAGCAGTTCTTC. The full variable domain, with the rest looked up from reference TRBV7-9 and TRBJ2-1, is DTGVSQNPRHKITKRGQNVTFRCDPISEHNRLYWYRQTLGQGPEFLTYFQNEAQLEKSRLLSDRFSAERPKGSFSTLEIQRTEQGDSAMYLCASSLPLAGGSNEQFFGPGTRLTVL.